This T cell receptor (beta chain) was sequenced in a study of T cell repertoires in cytomegalovirus infection. Study-level findings and limits: The ex vivo response showed dominance by HLA-C-restricted CMV-specific TCR beta clonotypes.

At least ten counts were recorded for this clonotype. Its antigen is currently unknown. One entry per CDR3 protein results from TCRdb running MiXCR on the reads. The sample contains 570,000 or so distinct CDR3 sequences, around 40% of which appear only once. CDR1 and CDR2 from the germline V gene are SGHTA and FQGNSA. This CDR3 is 17 amino acids long. V lost 5 bases, J lost 5 bases, and 13 bases stayed unmatched. The chain has TRBV7-2 and TRBJ2-4, with TRBD2 matching over 9 bases. The TCR comes from a human donor in good health (CMV status not recorded). Some clones in this sample may be carry-over from other donors' samples. The starting material was cultured PBMCs, obtained from culture after CMV antigen stimulation. The CDR3 is CASSPRGREGLENIQYF. The CDR3 nucleotides are TGTGCCAGCAGCCCCCGGGGGCGGGAGGGCCTGGAAAACATTCAGTACTTC. Full variable domain (rest looked up from reference TRBV7-2 and TRBJ2-4): GAGVSQSPSNKVTEKGKDVELRCDPISGHTALYWYRQSLGQGLEFLIYFQGNSAPDKSGLPSDRFSAERTGGSVSTLTIQRTQQEDSAVYLCASSPRGREGLENIQYFGAGTRLSVL.